This T cell receptor (beta chain) derives from a study of blood T cell repertoires in COVID-19. CDR1 and CDR2 (germline): SGHVS, FQNEAQ. The CDR3 is 17 residues long. V was clipped by 6 bases and J by 5 bases; unmatched bases: 12. Source study methods: From reference gene primer amplification, estimates of nucleated cell counts were derived. Clones were read by immunoSEQ multiplex PCR, and TCRdb kept only the in-frame ones, dropping some. That table supplies the V and J calls and clone size; D and trimming were determined from the DNA. This sample has roughly 500,000 clones; 80% to 90% occur once, and the top ten carry approximately 3%.

The chain recombines TRBV7-8 with TRBJ2-1; 11 nucleotides align to TRBD2. This sequence originates from a human donor in a cohort sampled during active COVID-19. The sequencing input was peripheral blood. The CDR3 protein is CASRRLFSGRVHNEQFF. CDR3 nucleotides: TGTGCCAGCAGAAGACTTTTTAGCGGGAGGGTGCACAATGAGCAGTTCTTC.